This TCR beta chain appears in the sequencing data of a study of blood T cell repertoires in COVID-19. This table comes from immunoSEQ multiplex PCR, and its TCRdb copy is limited to in-frame clones, with some not included. The repertoire consists of some 33,000 clones, with around 80% occurring once and the leading ten covering about an eighth. Trimming pared 0 bases from V and 0 bases from J, leaving 10 bases between. This CDR3 is built from 16 residues. In germline, CDR1 is MNHNY, CDR2 SVGAGI (reference sequence). The J gene is TRBJ2-3, the V gene TRBV6-6, with D uncertain. The sequence came from a human donor in a cohort sampled during active COVID-19. The sequenced material came from peripheral blood. The chain's CDR3 is CASSYSRPGSTDTQYF. In DNA, the CDR3 is TGTGCCAGCAGTTACTCGAGGCCCGGAAGCACAGATACGCAGTATTTT.